Shown below are 4 T cell receptor beta chains from a single sample sequenced in a study of identical twins. TCRdb re-called the 5' RACE reads with MiXCR, one entry per CDR3 protein. Of about 200,000 distinct CDR3 sequences listed, around 8% are singletons. This same sample was also taken into another study, of yellow fever vaccine responses in identical twins.

Sequencing used memory (CD45RO+) T cells sorted from blood. These receptors were taken from a woman between 18 and 29 years old in good health.

For the CDR3, the DNA is TGTGCCAGCAGCACCGGGACAGGGGATTCAGAGACCCAGTACTTC. Residues: CASSTGTGDSETQYF. J is TRBJ2-5 and V is TRBV7-8; 10 bases match TRBD1. Trimming took 5 bases from V and 4 from J; bases not matched to a gene: 7. CDR1 and CDR2 (germline): SGHVS, FQNEAQ. The CDR3 length is 15 residues.

This clonotype was detected many times. The rearrangement uses TRBV28 and TRBJ2-1; the D call may be TRBD1 or TRBD2 (5 bases each). Germline lookup yields CDR1 MDHEN and CDR2 SYDVKM. Trimming took off 1 base at V and 4 bases at J, with 14 bases between the two ends. This CDR3 is 16 amino acids long. In DNA, the CDR3 is TGTGCCAGCAGTTTATCGGGGCTAGAATCTTACAATGAGCAGTTCTTC. It specifies CASSLSGLESYNEQFF.

CDR3 in DNA: TGCGCAGAACAGGGGGCCCACACCGGGGAGCTGTTTTTT. Amino acid sequence: CAEQGAHTGELFF. V gene TRBV20-1 combines with J gene TRBJ2-2; 9 bases line up with TRBD1. The germline CDR1 and CDR2 sequences are DFQATT and SNEGSKA (reference sequence). The CDR3 sequence is 13 residues long.

The chain links TRBV20-1 to TRBJ2-7; 12 positions agree with TRBD2. This CDR3 is 16 amino acids long. Germline V CDR1 and CDR2: DFQATT, SNEGSKA (reference sequence). V lost 5 bases to trimming and J lost 2 bases; unmatched junction nucleotides: 10. CDR3 residues: CSAGGRLAGVPYEQYF. DNA for the CDR3: TGCAGTGCTGGGGGCCGACTAGCGGGGGTTCCCTACGAGCAGTACTTC.